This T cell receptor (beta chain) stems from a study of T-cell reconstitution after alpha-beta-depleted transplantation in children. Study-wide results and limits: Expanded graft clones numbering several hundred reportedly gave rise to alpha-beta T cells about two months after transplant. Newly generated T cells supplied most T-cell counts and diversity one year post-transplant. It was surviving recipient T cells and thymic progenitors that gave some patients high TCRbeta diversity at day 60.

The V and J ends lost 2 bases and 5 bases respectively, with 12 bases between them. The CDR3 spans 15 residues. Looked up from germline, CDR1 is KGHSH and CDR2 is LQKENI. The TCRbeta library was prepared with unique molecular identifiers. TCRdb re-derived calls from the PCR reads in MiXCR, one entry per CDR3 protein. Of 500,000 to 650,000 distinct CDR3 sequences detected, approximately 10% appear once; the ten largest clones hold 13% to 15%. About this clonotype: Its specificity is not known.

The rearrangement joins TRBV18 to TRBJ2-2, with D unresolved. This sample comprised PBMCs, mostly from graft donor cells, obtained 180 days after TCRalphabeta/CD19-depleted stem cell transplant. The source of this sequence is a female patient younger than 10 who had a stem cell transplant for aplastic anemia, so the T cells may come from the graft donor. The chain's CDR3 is CASSPDTVGTGELFF. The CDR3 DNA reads TGTGCCAGCTCACCAGACACGGTCGGTACCGGGGAGCTGTTTTTT.